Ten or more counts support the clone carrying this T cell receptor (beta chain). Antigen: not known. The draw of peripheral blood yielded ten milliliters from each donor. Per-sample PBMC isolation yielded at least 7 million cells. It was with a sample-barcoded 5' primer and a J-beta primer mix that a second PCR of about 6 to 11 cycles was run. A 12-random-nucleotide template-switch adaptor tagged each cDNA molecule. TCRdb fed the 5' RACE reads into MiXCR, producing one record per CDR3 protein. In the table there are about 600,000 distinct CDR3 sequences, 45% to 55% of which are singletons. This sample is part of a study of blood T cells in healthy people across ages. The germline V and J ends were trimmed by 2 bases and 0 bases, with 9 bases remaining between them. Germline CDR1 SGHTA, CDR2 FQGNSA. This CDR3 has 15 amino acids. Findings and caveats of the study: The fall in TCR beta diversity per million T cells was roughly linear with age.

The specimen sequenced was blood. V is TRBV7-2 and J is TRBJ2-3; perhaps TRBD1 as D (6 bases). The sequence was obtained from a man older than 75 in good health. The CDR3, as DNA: TGTGCCAGCAGCTTATTGGGGGCTAGCACAGATACGCAGTATTTT. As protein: CASSLLGASTDTQYF.